This T cell receptor (beta chain) comes out of a study of T cell clonality in common variable immunodeficiency. Per germline, CDR1 MDHEN and CDR2 SYDVKM. The V and J ends lost 3 bases and 5 bases respectively, with 15 bases between them. The CDR3 consists of 15 residues. Sequencing input was equivalent genomic DNA from CVID and controls. The assay was immunoSEQ multiplex PCR, and TCRdb's table has in-frame clones only and misses some. In total the sample includes about 31,000 clones, none of them seen once. This clone showed up many times. Antigen specificity is unknown. Read coverage stops 3 residues before the CDR3 terminus; the germline J gene supplies the remainder. Study results and caveats: Authors noted CVID clonality's cause needs subpopulation repertoire sequencing. Fewer deletions and N-nucleotide insertions were reportedly seen in common variable immunodeficiency TCR beta sequences.

The source is a human donor with common variable immunodeficiency. Material: peripheral blood mononuclear cells. This chain links TRBV28 with TRBJ2-3; D is unclear. CDR3 DNA, as far as it was read: TGTGCCAGCAGTTTGGTCCTTGGCCCTCGAGATACG. Translated: CASSLVLGPRDT. The whole CDR3 sequence reads CASSLVLGPRDTQYF.